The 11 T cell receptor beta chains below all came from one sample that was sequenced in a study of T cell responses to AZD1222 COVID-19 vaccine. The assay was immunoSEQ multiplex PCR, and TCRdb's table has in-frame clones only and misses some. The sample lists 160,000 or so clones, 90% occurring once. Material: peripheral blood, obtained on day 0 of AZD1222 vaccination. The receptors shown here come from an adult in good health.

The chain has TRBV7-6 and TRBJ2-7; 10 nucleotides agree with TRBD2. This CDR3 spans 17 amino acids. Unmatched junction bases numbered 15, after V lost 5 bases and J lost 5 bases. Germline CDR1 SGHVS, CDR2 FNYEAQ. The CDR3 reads CASSPYEAGGPSNEQYF. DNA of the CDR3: TGTGCCAGCAGCCCCTATGAAGCGGGAGGGCCATCAAACGAGCAGTACTTC.

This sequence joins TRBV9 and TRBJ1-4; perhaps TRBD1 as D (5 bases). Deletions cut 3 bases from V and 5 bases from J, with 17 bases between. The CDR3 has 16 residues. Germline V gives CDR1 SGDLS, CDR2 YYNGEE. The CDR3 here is CASSEEPQGPNEKLFF. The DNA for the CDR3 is TGTGCCAGCAGCGAAGAGCCCCAGGGTCCCAATGAAAAACTGTTTTTT. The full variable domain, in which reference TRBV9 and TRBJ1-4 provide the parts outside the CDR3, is DSGVTQTPKHLITATGQRVTLRCSPRSGDLSVYWYQQSLDQGLQFLIQYYNGEERAKGNILERFSAQQFPDLHSELNLSSLELGDSALYFCASSEEPQGPNEKLFFGSGTQLSVL.

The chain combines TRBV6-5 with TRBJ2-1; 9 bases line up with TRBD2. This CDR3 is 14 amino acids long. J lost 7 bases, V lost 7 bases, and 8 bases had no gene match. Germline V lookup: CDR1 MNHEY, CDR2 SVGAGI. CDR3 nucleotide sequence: TGTGCCAGCACTTTAGCGGGGGCCCGAAATGAGCAGTTCTTC. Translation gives CASTLAGARNEQFF.

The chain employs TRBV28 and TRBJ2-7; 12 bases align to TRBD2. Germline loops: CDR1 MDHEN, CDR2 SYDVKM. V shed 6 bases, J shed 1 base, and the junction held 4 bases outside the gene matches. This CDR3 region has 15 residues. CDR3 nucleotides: TGTGCCAGCAGCCCTAGCGGGAGGGTTTCCTACGAGCAGTACTTC. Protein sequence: CASSPSGRVSYEQYF.

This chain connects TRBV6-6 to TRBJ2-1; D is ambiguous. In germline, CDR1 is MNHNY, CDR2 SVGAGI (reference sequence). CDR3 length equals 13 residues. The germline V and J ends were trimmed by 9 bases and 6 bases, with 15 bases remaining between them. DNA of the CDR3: TGTGCCAGTAATCCGATTCCCCTCAATGAGCAGTTCTTC. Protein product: CASNPIPLNEQFF.

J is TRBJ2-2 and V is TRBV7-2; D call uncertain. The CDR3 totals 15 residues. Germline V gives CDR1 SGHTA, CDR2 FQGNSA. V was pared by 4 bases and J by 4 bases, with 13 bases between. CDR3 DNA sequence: TGTGCCAGCAGCTCAACACGGGTCGGCACCGGGGAGCTGTTTTTT. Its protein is CASSSTRVGTGELFF.

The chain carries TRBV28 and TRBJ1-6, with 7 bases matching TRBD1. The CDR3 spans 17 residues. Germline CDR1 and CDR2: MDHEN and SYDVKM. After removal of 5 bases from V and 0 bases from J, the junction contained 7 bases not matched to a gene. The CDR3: CASSRRQGFSYNSPLHF. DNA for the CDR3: TGTGCCAGCAGTCGGAGACAGGGATTCTCCTATAATTCACCCCTCCACTTT. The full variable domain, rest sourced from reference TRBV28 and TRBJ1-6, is DVKVTQSSRYLVKRTGEKVFLECVQDMDHENMFWYRQDPGLGLRLIYFSYDVKMKEKGDIPEGYSVSREKKERFSLILESASTNQTSMYLCASSRRQGFSYNSPLHFGNGTRLTVT.

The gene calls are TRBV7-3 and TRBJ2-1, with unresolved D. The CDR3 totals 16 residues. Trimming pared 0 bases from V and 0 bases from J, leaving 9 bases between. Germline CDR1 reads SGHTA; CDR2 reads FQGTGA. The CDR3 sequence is CASSLTGFPSYNEQFF. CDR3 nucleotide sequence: TGTGCCAGCAGCTTAACGGGGTTTCCCTCCTACAATGAGCAGTTCTTC.

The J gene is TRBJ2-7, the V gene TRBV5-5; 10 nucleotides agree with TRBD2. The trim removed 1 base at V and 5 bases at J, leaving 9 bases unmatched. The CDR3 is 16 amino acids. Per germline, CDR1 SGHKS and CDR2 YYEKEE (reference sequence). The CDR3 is CASSLTPGLATHEQYF. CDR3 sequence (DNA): TGTGCCAGCAGCTTGACCCCGGGACTAGCGACCCACGAGCAGTACTTC.

CDR3 residues: CASSKPGSSGSLGSDEQFF. CDR3 coding DNA: TGTGCCAGCAGCAAACCCGGCTCTAGCGGGAGTTTAGGCAGTGATGAGCAGTTCTTC. The chain carries TRBV7-8 and TRBJ2-1; 10 nucleotides agree with TRBD2. The V segment lost 5 bases and the J segment 8 bases; nucleotides outside the gene matches: 21. Germline CDR1 is SGHVS and CDR2 is FQNEAQ. This CDR3 has 19 amino acids.

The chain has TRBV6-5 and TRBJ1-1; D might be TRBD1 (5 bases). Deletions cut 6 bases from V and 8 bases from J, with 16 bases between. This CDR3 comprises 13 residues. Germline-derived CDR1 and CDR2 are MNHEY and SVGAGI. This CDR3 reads CASRGDRENEAFF. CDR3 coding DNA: TGTGCCAGCAGGGGGGATCGGGAAAACGAAGCTTTCTTT.